Below, 4 T cell receptor beta chains from the same sample are listed, as sequenced in a study of control samples from healthy donors and cancer patients. The method was immunoSEQ multiplex PCR; TCRdb's version includes in-frame clones alone and lacks a portion of them. Of 98,000 or so clones detected, 88% appear once; the ten largest clones hold around an eighth. Sequenced: blood. The receptors were gathered from a woman between 70 and 85 years old in good health.

The rearrangement links TRBV2 to TRBJ1-2; D might be TRBD1 (5 bases). Germline CDR1 SNHLY, CDR2 FYNNEI. V was clipped by 2 bases and J by 5 bases, with 9 bases between them. The CDR3 is 13 amino acids. The CDR3 spells CASSENGAYGYTF. The CDR3 DNA follows: TGTGCCAGCAGTGAAAATGGGGCTTATGGCTACACCTTC.

This clone was observed a single time. The gene calls are TRBV30 and TRBJ2-7, with D perhaps matching TRBD1 or TRBD2 (5 bases each). Trimming left V 1 base short and J 0 bases short, with 13 bases between. This CDR3 spans 15 amino acids. The germline CDR1 and CDR2 sequences are GTSNPN and SVGIG (reference sequence). In DNA form, the CDR3 reads TGTGCCTGGAGTGCCCCGGGGCCGAGCTCCTACGAGCAGTACTTC. Translated: CAWSAPGPSSYEQYF.

The rearrangement links TRBV12-3 or TRBV12-4 to TRBJ1-1, with a weak D call TRBD1 (6 bases). V lost 11 bases to trimming and J lost 5 bases, with 15 bases between them. This CDR3 has 12 amino acids. Written as DNA, the CDR3 is TGTGCCGGCCTAAAAGGGGGAACTGAAGCTTTCTTT. Protein product: CAGLKGGTEAFF.

J is TRBJ1-2 and V is TRBV2; no firm D call. The germline gives CDR1 SNHLY, CDR2 FYNNEI. CDR3 size: 13 residues. Trimming removed 6 bases from V and 8 bases from J, with 16 bases in between. CDR3 amino acids: CASSAQREKGYTF. In DNA, the CDR3 is TGTGCCAGCAGCGCCCAGAGGGAAAAAGGCTACACCTTC.